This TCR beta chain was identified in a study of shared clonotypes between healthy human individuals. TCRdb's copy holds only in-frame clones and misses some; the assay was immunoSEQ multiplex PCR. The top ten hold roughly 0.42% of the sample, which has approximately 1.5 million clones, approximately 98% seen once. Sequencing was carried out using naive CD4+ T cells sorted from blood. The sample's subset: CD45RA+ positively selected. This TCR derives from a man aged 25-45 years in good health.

The CDR3 sequence is CASGGKNQFF. The CDR3 bases are TGTGCCAGCGGGGGGAAAAATCAGTTCTTC. This chain connects TRBV28 to TRBJ2-1; tentatively, D is TRBD2 (6 bases). The ends were cut back, 8 bases at V and 13 bases at J, with 12 bases in the middle. The CDR3 spans 10 residues. Germline CDR1 reads MDHEN; CDR2 reads SYDVKM.